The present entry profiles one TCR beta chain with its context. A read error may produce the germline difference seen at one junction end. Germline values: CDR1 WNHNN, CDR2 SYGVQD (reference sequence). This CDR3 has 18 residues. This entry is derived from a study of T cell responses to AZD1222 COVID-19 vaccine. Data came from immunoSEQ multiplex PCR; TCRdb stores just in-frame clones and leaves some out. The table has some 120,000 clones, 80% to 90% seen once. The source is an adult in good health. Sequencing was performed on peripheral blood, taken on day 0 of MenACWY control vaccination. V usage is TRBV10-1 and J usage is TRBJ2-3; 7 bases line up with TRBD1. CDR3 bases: TGCGCCAGCAGCGAGTCCTTTGGGGACAGCCGACGTGGGGATACGCAGTATTTT. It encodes CASSESFGDSRRGDTQYF.